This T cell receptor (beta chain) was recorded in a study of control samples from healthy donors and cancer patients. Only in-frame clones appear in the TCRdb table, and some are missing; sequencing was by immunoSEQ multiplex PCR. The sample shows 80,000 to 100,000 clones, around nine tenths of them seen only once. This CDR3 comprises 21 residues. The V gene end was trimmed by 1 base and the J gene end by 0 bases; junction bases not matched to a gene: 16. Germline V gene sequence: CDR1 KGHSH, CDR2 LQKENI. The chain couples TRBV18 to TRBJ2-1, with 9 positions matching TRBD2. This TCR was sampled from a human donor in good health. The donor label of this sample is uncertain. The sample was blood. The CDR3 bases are TGTGCCAGCTCACCACTCGGCGGGGGGGCCTCCTCCCTCAGCTCCTACAATGAGCAGTTCTTC. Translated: CASSPLGGGASSLSSYNEQFF.